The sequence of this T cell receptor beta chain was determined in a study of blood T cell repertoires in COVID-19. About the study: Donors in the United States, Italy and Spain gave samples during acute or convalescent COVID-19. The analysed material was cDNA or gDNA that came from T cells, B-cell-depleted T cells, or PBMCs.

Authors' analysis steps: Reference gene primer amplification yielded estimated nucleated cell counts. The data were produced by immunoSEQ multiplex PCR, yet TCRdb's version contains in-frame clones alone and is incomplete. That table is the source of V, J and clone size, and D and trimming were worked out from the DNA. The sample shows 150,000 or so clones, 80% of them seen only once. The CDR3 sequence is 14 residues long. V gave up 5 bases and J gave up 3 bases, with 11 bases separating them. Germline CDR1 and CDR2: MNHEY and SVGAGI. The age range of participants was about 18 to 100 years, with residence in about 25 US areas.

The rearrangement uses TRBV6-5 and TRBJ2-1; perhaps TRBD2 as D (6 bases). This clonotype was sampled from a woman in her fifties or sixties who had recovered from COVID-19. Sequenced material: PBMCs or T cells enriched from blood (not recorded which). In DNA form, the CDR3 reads TGTGCCAGCAGTCCCATGCGGGGCTACAATGAGCAGTTCTTC. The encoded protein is CASSPMRGYNEQFF.